What follows are 11 T cell receptor beta chains derived from one specimen sequenced in a study of cytomegalovirus exposure and HLA in healthy donors. This PCR relied on a set of 60 Vbeta primers and 13 Jbeta primers. Assay: immunoSEQ multiplex PCR; the TCRdb copy retains only in-frame clones and omits some. The sample yields more than 90,000 clones, 82% seen once. Sequences were obtained from PBMCs. The receptors were gathered from a man in his fifties in good health and CMV-seronegative.

V and J are TRBV28 and TRBJ2-7; 11 bases agree with TRBD1. Germline loops: CDR1 MDHEN, CDR2 SYDVKM. The CDR3 is made up of 14 amino acids. V dropped 1 base and J dropped 6; count of bases not matched to a gene: 2. CDR3 residues: CASSLSGTGGEQYF. The CDR3 coding sequence is TGTGCCAGCAGTTTATCGGGGACAGGGGGCGAGCAGTACTTC.

The CDR3 is CASSLRVGNTEAFF. The CDR3, as DNA: TGCGCCAGCAGCCTCAGGGTGGGGAACACTGAAGCTTTCTTT. The chain links TRBV5-1 to TRBJ1-1, with a possible D match to TRBD1 (5 bases). CDR3 size: 14 residues. Germline lookup yields CDR1 SGHRS and CDR2 YFSETQ. Trimming stripped 4 bases from V and 1 base from J, with 11 bases between. Full variable domain (missing parts from reference TRBV5-1 and TRBJ1-1): KAGVTQTPRYLIKTRGQQVTLSCSPISGHRSVSWYQQTPGQGLQFLFEYFSETQRNKGNFPGRFSGRQFSNSRSEMNVSTLELGDSALYLCASSLRVGNTEAFFGQGTRLTVV.

V usage is TRBV7-2 and J usage is TRBJ1-5; D unresolved. This CDR3 has 16 amino acids. Trimming stripped 4 bases from V and 6 bases from J, with 19 bases between. The germline CDR1 and CDR2 sequences are SGHTA and FQGNSA. CDR3 bases: TGTGCCAGCAGCTCGCCCGGTGGAGGATGGGGTCAGCCCCAGCATTTT. Amino acids: CASSSPGGGWGQPQHF.

The V and J genes are TRBV15 and TRBJ2-1; 10 bases are shared with TRBD2. The V gene end was trimmed by 0 bases and the J gene end by 3 bases; junction bases not matched to a gene: 8. Per germline, CDR1 LNHNV and CDR2 YYDKDF (reference sequence). This CDR3 region has 18 residues. In DNA, the CDR3 is TGTGCCACCAGCAGAGATAGGTCTAGCGGGAGAGTCTACAATGAGCAGTTCTTC. Amino acids: CATSRDRSSGRVYNEQFF.

Notes on this clone: A junction end diverges from the germline sequence, so it may reflect a read error. The chain employs TRBV2 and TRBJ2-6, with a weak D call TRBD1 (5 bases). This CDR3 is 14 amino acids long. Germline V gene data show CDR1 as SNHLY and CDR2 as FYNNEI. The CDR3 coding sequence is TGTGCCAGCAGTGAAGAGGGTGGGGCCAACGTCCTGACCTTC. Encoded protein: CASSEEGGANVLTF.

The V gene is TRBV21-1, the J gene TRBJ1-5; the table gives TRBD1 as D, unverified against the DNA. TRBV21-1 is a listed pseudogene. The length of the CDR3 is 19 residues. The CDR3 DNA reads TGTGCCAGCAGCGCCCCACGCAGAGGGGGCGCGGGAAGCAATCAGCCCCAGCATTTT. Protein product: CASSAPRRGGAGSNQPQHF.

This clone was observed once. V gene TRBV5-4 combines with J gene TRBJ2-7, with 9 nucleotides matching TRBD2. The CDR3 consists of 14 residues. The V segment lost 5 bases and the J segment 7 bases; nucleotides outside the gene matches: 10. The germline V gene has CDR1 SGHNT and CDR2 YYREEE (reference sequence). CDR3 sequence: CASSSGGRGGEQYF. CDR3 DNA sequence: TGTGCCAGCAGTTCTGGCGGGAGGGGAGGTGAGCAGTACTTC.

This chain links TRBV5-1 with TRBJ2-1, with 15 bases identical to TRBD2. The CDR3 covers 18 residues. Germline CDR1 and CDR2: SGHRS and YFSETQ. V was clipped by 4 bases and J by 5 bases; unmatched bases: 10. The CDR3 here is CASSKGLAGGGLDNEQFF. The CDR3 coding sequence is TGCGCCAGCAGCAAGGGACTAGCGGGAGGTGGATTAGACAATGAGCAGTTCTTC.

The chain joins TRBV6-5 to TRBJ1-2; D possibly corresponds to TRBD1 (5 bases). V shed 5 bases and J shed 1 base, with 14 bases lying between them. Germline V gene data show CDR1 as MNHEY and CDR2 as SVGAGI. The CDR3 is made up of 15 amino acids. CDR3 nucleotide sequence: TGTGCCAGCAGTGTCTCCCGACAGAATAACTATGGCTACACCTTC. Protein: CASSVSRQNNYGYTF.

This chain uses TRBV12-2 with TRBJ1-1; the table's D call, TRBD1, has no DNA check behind it. TRBV12-2 is a recognized pseudogene. The CDR3 has 22 amino acids. The CDR3 protein is CARRTINAGRFRGLRDIPEAFF. The CDR3 nucleotides read TGTGCAAGACGAACCATCAACGCGGGCAGATTTAGGGGTTTGAGGGACATTCCTGAAGCTTTCTTT.

The chain carries TRBV10-3 and TRBJ2-7; D may be TRBD2 (6 bases). The CDR3 extends over 13 amino acids. V shed 8 bases and J shed 1 base, with 12 bases lying between them. CDR1 ENHRY and CDR2 SYGVKD come from the germline V gene. The CDR3 is CAIGGTDSYEQYF. The CDR3 DNA follows: TGTGCCATCGGCGGGACGGATTCCTACGAGCAGTACTTC.